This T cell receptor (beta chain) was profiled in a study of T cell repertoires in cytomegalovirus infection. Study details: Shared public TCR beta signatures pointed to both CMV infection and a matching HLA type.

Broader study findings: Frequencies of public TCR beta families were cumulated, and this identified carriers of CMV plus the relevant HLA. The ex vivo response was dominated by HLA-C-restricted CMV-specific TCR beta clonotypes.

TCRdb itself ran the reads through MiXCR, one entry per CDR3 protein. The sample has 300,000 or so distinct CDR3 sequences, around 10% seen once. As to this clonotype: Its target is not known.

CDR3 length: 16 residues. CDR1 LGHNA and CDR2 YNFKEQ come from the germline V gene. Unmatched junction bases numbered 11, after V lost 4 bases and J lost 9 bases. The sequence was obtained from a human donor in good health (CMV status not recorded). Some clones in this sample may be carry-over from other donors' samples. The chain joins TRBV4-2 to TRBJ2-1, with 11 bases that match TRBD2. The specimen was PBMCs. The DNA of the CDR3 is TGTGCCAGCAGCCCTCGACTAGCGGGGATCATCAGTGAGCAGTTCTTC. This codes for CASSPRLAGIISEQFF.